A selection of T cell receptor beta chains follows, all from one sample in a study of blood T cell repertoires in COVID-19. Some clones are missing from TCRdb's copy, which holds only in-frame ones; the method was immunoSEQ multiplex PCR. The sample includes about 370,000 clones, 85% to 90% seen only once; the top ten take over 0.95%. Sequencing used PBMCs or T cells enriched from blood (not recorded which). The receptors here all came from a man aged 18 to 29 who had recovered from COVID-19. Each CDR3 is given with its conserved first and last residue. Fields, in order: CDR3 protein, CDR3 DNA, V gene, D gene, J gene, clone size. A D gene is named only where the DNA matches it firmly. Clone size is shown for a subset of rows, as once, few, many or a class of expanded clone.

CDR3 protein: CSVGRGQGSYEQYF; CDR3 DNA: TGCAGCGTTGGTAGAGGGCAAGGATCCTACGAGCAGTACTTC; V gene: TRBV29-1; D gene: -; J gene: TRBJ2-7; clone size: -
CDR3 protein: CASSLTAAYQETQYF; CDR3 DNA: TGTGCCAGCTCACTAACGGCAGCGTACCAAGAGACCCAGTACTTC; V gene: TRBV18; D gene: -; J gene: TRBJ2-5; clone size: -
CDR3 protein: CASSHPEGDRVQETQYF; CDR3 DNA: TGTGCCAGCAGCCACCCCGAGGGCGACCGCGTCCAAGAGACCCAGTACTTC; V gene: TRBV3-1/TRBV3-2; D gene: -; J gene: TRBJ2-5; clone size: -
CDR3 protein: CASSPGDRGQTEAFF; CDR3 DNA: TGCGCCAGCAGCCCCGGGGACAGGGGGCAAACTGAAGCTTTCTTT; V gene: TRBV5-1; D gene: TRBD1; J gene: TRBJ1-1; clone size: -
CDR3 protein: CSAGPQETQYF; CDR3 DNA: TGCAGTGCGGGGCCCCAAGAGACCCAGTACTTC; V gene: TRBV20-1; D gene: -; J gene: TRBJ2-5; clone size: -
CDR3 protein: CASSPSPTEPGNTIYF; CDR3 DNA: TGTGCCAGCAGTCCATCCCCGACTGAACCTGGAAACACCATATATTTT; V gene: TRBV9; D gene: -; J gene: TRBJ1-3; clone size: few
CDR3 protein: CASSLVAGGGDTQYF; CDR3 DNA: TGTGCCAGCAGCTTAGTTGCGGGGGGAGGAGATACGCAGTATTTT; V gene: TRBV7-2; D gene: TRBD2; J gene: TRBJ2-3; clone size: -
CDR3 protein: CASSARQGNTGELFF; CDR3 DNA: TGTGCCAGCAGCGCCAGACAGGGGAACACCGGGGAGCTGTTTTTT; V gene: TRBV7-6; D gene: TRBD1; J gene: TRBJ2-2; clone size: -
CDR3 protein: CASSYIPTGAPEAFF; CDR3 DNA: TGCGCCAGCAGTTACATCCCCACTGGGGCACCTGAAGCTTTCTTT; V gene: TRBV5-1; D gene: -; J gene: TRBJ1-1; clone size: once
CDR3 protein: CASSRQGTTGELFF; CDR3 DNA: TGTGCCAGTAGTAGACAGGGGACGACCGGGGAGCTGTTTTTT; V gene: TRBV19; D gene: TRBD1; J gene: TRBJ2-2; clone size: once
CDR3 protein: CASSTGRGHYEQYF; CDR3 DNA: TGTGCCAGCAGCACAGGGAGGGGCCACTACGAGCAGTACTTC; V gene: TRBV7-2; D gene: -; J gene: TRBJ2-7; clone size: -
CDR3 protein: CASSYFASRTDTQYF; CDR3 DNA: TGTGCCAGCAGTTACTTCGCGAGCCGCACAGATACGCAGTATTTT; V gene: TRBV6-6; D gene: -; J gene: TRBJ2-3; clone size: many
CDR3 protein: CASRLWTGGDIQYF; CDR3 DNA: TGTGCCAGCAGGCTATGGACAGGGGGGGACATTCAGTACTTC; V gene: TRBV6-5; D gene: TRBD1; J gene: TRBJ2-4; clone size: -
CDR3 protein: CASSLRWTDRQQYF; CDR3 DNA: TGTGCCAGCAGTTTAAGGTGGACGGACAGACAGCAGTACTTC; V gene: TRBV27; D gene: -; J gene: TRBJ2-7; clone size: -
CDR3 protein: CASSRDSSYNEQFF; CDR3 DNA: TGCGCCAGCAGCAGGGATAGCTCCTACAATGAGCAGTTCTTC; V gene: TRBV10-2; D gene: -; J gene: TRBJ2-1; clone size: -
CDR3 protein: CASSEGQGRPSGYTF; CDR3 DNA: TGTGCCAGCAGTGAAGGCCAGGGGCGCCCGAGTGGCTACACCTTC; V gene: TRBV6-1; D gene: -; J gene: TRBJ1-2; clone size: -
CDR3 protein: CASSPGTGYTGELFF; CDR3 DNA: TGTGCCAGCAGCCCCGGGACTGGCTACACCGGGGAGCTGTTTTTT; V gene: TRBV21-1; D gene: -; J gene: TRBJ2-2; clone size: -
CDR3 protein: CASSLDSNTEAFF; CDR3 DNA: TGTGCCAGCAGCTTAGACAGTAACACTGAAGCTTTCTTT; V gene: TRBV5-5; D gene: -; J gene: TRBJ1-1; clone size: -
CDR3 protein: CASSRGQGSGQPQHF; CDR3 DNA: TGTGCCAGTAGTAGGGGACAGGGGAGTGGTCAGCCCCAGCATTTT; V gene: TRBV19; D gene: TRBD1; J gene: TRBJ1-5; clone size: once
CDR3 protein: CASSAVGYYGYTF; CDR3 DNA: TGTGCCAGCAGCGCGGTTGGCTACTATGGCTACACCTTC; V gene: TRBV5-6; D gene: -; J gene: TRBJ1-2; clone size: once
CDR3 protein: CASSPTGVNYGYTF; CDR3 DNA: TGTGCCAGCAGTCCTACAGGGGTTAACTATGGCTACACCTTC; V gene: TRBV28; D gene: TRBD1; J gene: TRBJ1-2; clone size: -
CDR3 protein: CASSLAAGGSYEQYF; CDR3 DNA: TGTGCCAGCAGCTTAGCGGCAGGGGGCTCCTACGAGCAGTACTTC; V gene: TRBV11-2; D gene: TRBD1; J gene: TRBJ2-7; clone size: -
CDR3 protein: CASSLASHTGELFF; CDR3 DNA: TGTGCCAGCAGCTTGGCTAGTCACACCGGGGAGCTGTTTTTT; V gene: TRBV5-4; D gene: -; J gene: TRBJ2-2; clone size: -
CDR3 protein: CASSTKGQIKPQHF; CDR3 DNA: TGTGCCAGCAGCACAAAGGGACAGATCAAGCCCCAGCATTTT; V gene: TRBV5-6; D gene: TRBD1; J gene: TRBJ1-5; clone size: -
CDR3 protein: CASSPRRTGSEEQFF; CDR3 DNA: TGTGCCAGCAGCCCTCGGCGGACAGGGTCAGAAGAGCAGTTCTTC; V gene: TRBV14; D gene: TRBD1; J gene: TRBJ2-1; clone size: -
CDR3 protein: CASSPALASSSYNEQFF; CDR3 DNA: TGTGCCAGCTCACCAGCCCTTGCCAGTTCCTCCTACAATGAGCAGTTCTTC; V gene: TRBV18; D gene: -; J gene: TRBJ2-1; clone size: once
CDR3 protein: CASSPQNQETQYF; CDR3 DNA: TGTGCCAGCAGCCCCCAAAACCAAGAGACCCAGTACTTC; V gene: TRBV7-3; D gene: -; J gene: TRBJ2-5; clone size: -
CDR3 protein: CASSLGDREVNSNQPQHF; CDR3 DNA: TGCGCCAGCAGCTTGGGGGACAGGGAAGTTAATAGCAATCAGCCCCAGCATTTT; V gene: TRBV5-1; D gene: TRBD1; J gene: TRBJ1-5; clone size: few
CDR3 protein: CASSSGGTVYNEQFF; CDR3 DNA: TGTGCCAGCAGCTCAGGGGGGACAGTTTACAATGAGCAGTTCTTC; V gene: TRBV7-3; D gene: -; J gene: TRBJ2-1; clone size: -
CDR3 protein: CASSLGREQFF; CDR3 DNA: TGTGCCAGCAGTCTAGGTCGTGAGCAGTTCTTC; V gene: TRBV28; D gene: -; J gene: TRBJ2-1; clone size: -
CDR3 protein: CSALSPETQYF; CDR3 DNA: TGCAGTGCCCTCTCCCCCGAGACCCAGTACTTC; V gene: TRBV20-1; D gene: -; J gene: TRBJ2-5; clone size: -
CDR3 protein: CAISESGSTRPYNEQFF; CDR3 DNA: TGTGCCATCAGTGAGTCGGGCAGCACTAGGCCCTACAATGAGCAGTTCTTC; V gene: TRBV10-3; D gene: -; J gene: TRBJ2-1; clone size: few
CDR3 protein: CASSYSALPYNEQFF; CDR3 DNA: TGTGCCAGCAGTTACTCGGCCCTTCCATACAATGAGCAGTTCTTC; V gene: TRBV6-6; D gene: -; J gene: TRBJ2-1; clone size: -
CDR3 protein: CASRGGPTYEQYF; CDR3 DNA: TGTGCCAGCAGGGGAGGGCCCACCTACGAGCAGTACTTC; V gene: TRBV3-1/TRBV3-2; D gene: TRBD2; J gene: TRBJ2-7; clone size: -
CDR3 protein: CASEGGALDGYTF; CDR3 DNA: TGTGCCAGCGAGGGGGGGGCGTTGGATGGCTACACCTTC; V gene: TRBV2; D gene: -; J gene: TRBJ1-2; clone size: once
CDR3 protein: CASSHGGGVSYNEQFF; CDR3 DNA: TGTGCCAGCAGCCACGGCGGGGGGGTCTCCTACAATGAGCAGTTCTTC; V gene: TRBV11-3; D gene: TRBD2; J gene: TRBJ2-1; clone size: -
CDR3 protein: CASSVETGGNYNEQFF; CDR3 DNA: TGTGCCAGCAGCGTAGAGACAGGGGGCAACTACAATGAGCAGTTCTTC; V gene: TRBV9; D gene: TRBD1; J gene: TRBJ2-1; clone size: -
CDR3 protein: CASRGTVSNQPQHF; CDR3 DNA: TGTGCCAGCAGGGGGACAGTGAGCAATCAGCCCCAGCATTTT; V gene: TRBV28; D gene: TRBD1; J gene: TRBJ1-5; clone size: -
CDR3 protein: CASSLMTGGVYEQYF; CDR3 DNA: TGTGCCAGCTCACTCATGACAGGGGGAGTCTACGAGCAGTACTTC; V gene: TRBV18; D gene: TRBD1; J gene: TRBJ2-7; clone size: -
CDR3 protein: CASSPRDSGYEQYF; CDR3 DNA: TGTGCCAGCAGTCCGCGGGACAGTGGATACGAGCAGTACTTC; V gene: TRBV2; D gene: -; J gene: TRBJ2-7; clone size: -
CDR3 protein: CASSQYQGSHNNEKLFF; CDR3 DNA: TGCGCCAGCAGCCAGTACCAGGGGTCTCACAATAATGAAAAACTGTTTTTT; V gene: TRBV4-3; D gene: -; J gene: TRBJ1-4; clone size: -
CDR3 protein: CASSLGSSRGNSPLHF; CDR3 DNA: TGTGCCAGCAGCTTGGGATCTTCGCGGGGTAATTCACCCCTCCACTTT; V gene: TRBV5-5; D gene: -; J gene: TRBJ1-6; clone size: -
CDR3 protein: CASSLGQNEQFF; CDR3 DNA: TGTGCCAGCAGTCTCGGACAGAATGAGCAGTTCTTC; V gene: TRBV2; D gene: -; J gene: TRBJ2-1; clone size: -
CDR3 protein: CASSLGGYTGELFF; CDR3 DNA: TGTGCCAGCAGCTTAGGGGGGTATACCGGGGAGCTGTTTTTT; V gene: TRBV7-3; D gene: -; J gene: TRBJ2-2; clone size: -
CDR3 protein: CASSANFSPWTANEQFF; CDR3 DNA: TGCGCCAGCAGCGCAAACTTCTCCCCCTGGACAGCCAATGAGCAGTTCTTC; V gene: TRBV5-1; D gene: -; J gene: TRBJ2-1; clone size: many
CDR3 protein: CAISESTGQSPLHF; CDR3 DNA: TGTGCCATCAGTGAGTCAACAGGGCAGTCACCCCTCCACTTT; V gene: TRBV10-3; D gene: -; J gene: TRBJ1-6; clone size: -